The subject of this entry is one TCR beta chain. Its antigen is unknown. The entry originates in a study of shared clonotypes between healthy human individuals. Study as a whole: The cohort comprised a couple of women and a few men. Their ages spanned 18 to 49 years.

Findings and limits, study-wide: Several donors showed sharing of around 5% of naive CD4 clonotypes.

CD8 cells regarded as naive lacked CD45RO, were positively chosen for CCR7, and omitted terminally differentiated effector memory CD45RA+ cells. The study enrolled healthy HIV-negative adults without recent acute infections or vaccinations as donors. Looked up from germline, CDR1 is SGDLS and CDR2 is YYNGEE. The trim removed 3 bases at V and 7 bases at J, leaving 9 bases unmatched. This CDR3 comprises 14 residues. Every immunoSEQ plate was one replicate of a subset's evenly spread DNA. Here immunoSEQ multiplex PCR was the method, and the copy in TCRdb shows in-frame clones only, minus some. In the table there are around 600,000 clones, 85% to 95% of which are singletons.

The chain couples TRBV9 to TRBJ1-2; 7 bases map to TRBD1. The sequence derives from a woman aged 30 to 39 in good health. The sample was naive CD8+ T cells sorted from blood. The CDR3 is CASSGSGGIIGYTF. The CDR3 bases are TGTGCCAGCAGCGGATCAGGGGGTATAATTGGCTACACCTTC.